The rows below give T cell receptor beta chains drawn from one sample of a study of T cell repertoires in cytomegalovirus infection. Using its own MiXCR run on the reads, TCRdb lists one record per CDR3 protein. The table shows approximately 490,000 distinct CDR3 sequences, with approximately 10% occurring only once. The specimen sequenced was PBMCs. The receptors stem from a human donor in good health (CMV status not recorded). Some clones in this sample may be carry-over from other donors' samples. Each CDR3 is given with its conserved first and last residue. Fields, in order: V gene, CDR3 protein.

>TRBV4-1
CASSHAVGRAPELRTQYF
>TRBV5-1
CASSLKVGLNTGELFF
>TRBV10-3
CAISEGRNTIYF
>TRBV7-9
CASSLAQGLNF
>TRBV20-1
CSVATSGRESSYNEQFF
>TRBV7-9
CASSLSLRGPEAFF
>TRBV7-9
CASSLEAGRHNEQFF
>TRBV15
CATSREGQGARNQPQHF
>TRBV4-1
CASSQGLLARETQYF
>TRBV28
CASSQGQGKFVYGYTF
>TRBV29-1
CSVGSNSGNTIYF
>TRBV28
CASSANGGPGAQYF
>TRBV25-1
CASSDRERVYGYTF
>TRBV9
CASSVGTGAQTEAFF
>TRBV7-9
CASSTSMSASGNNEQFF
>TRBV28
CASSLFGLAEKYNEQFF
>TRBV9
CASADRNEKLFF
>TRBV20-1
CSARARTGTKAFF
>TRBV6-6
CASRITGAGNYGYTF
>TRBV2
CASGPGQLNTGELFF
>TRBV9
CASSVSGKSYEQYF
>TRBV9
CASSVAESVLVDEQFF
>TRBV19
CASSTQSWADTQYF
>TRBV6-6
CASGGLRSSYNSPLHF
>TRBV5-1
CASSLAGQGRMETQYF
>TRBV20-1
CSAIPGGPNEQYF
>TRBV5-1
CASSLEGGPQGTQYF
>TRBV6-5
CASSYSSLAGGLRTGELFF
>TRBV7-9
CASSERVHGETQYF
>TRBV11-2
CASSLDGRANTEAFF
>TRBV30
CAWSRGQDSPLHF